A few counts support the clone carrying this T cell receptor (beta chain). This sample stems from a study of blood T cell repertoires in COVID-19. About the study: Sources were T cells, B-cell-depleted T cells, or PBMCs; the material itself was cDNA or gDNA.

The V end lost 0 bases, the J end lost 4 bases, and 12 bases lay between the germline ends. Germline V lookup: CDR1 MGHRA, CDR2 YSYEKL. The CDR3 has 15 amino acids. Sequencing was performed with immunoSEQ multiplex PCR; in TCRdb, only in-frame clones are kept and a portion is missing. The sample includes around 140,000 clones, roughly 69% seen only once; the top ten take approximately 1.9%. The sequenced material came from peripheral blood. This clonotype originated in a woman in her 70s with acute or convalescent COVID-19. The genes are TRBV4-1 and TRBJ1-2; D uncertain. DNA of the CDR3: TGCGCCAGCAGCCAAGATTCAGAGGTTTCCTATGGCTACACCTTC. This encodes CASSQDSEVSYGYTF.